The clone carrying this T cell receptor beta chain was observed at least ten times. Its antigen is still unknown. The V and J ends lost 1 base and 9 bases, in that order; junction bases with no gene match: 6. Germline CDR1 is SEHNR and CDR2 is FQNEAQ (reference sequence). This CDR3 comprises 15 residues. TCRdb passed the reads through MiXCR, listing each CDR3 protein once. Among approximately 500,000 distinct CDR3 sequences listed, 16% were seen once. This sample is drawn from a study of T cell repertoires in cytomegalovirus infection. The overall study: Indications of both CMV infection and matching HLA type were provided by public TCR beta signatures. Study-wide results and caveats: The study identified carriers of CMV plus the relevant HLA from cumulative public TCR beta family frequency. Clonotype analysis showed dominance of the ex vivo response by HLA-C-restricted CMV-specific TCR beta clonotypes.

This clonotype was sampled from a human donor in good health (CMV status not recorded). Some clones in this sample may be carry-over from other donors' samples. This sequence joins TRBV7-9 and TRBJ2-1, with TRBD2 identical over 10 bases. The source material was CD8+ T cells from PBMCs. The CDR3 is CASSLELAGAGEQFF. CDR3 in DNA: TGTGCCAGCAGCTTAGAGCTAGCGGGAGCCGGTGAGCAGTTCTTC. Supplemented by reference TRBV7-9 and TRBJ2-1, the full variable domain reads DTGVSQNPRHKITKRGQNVTFRCDPISEHNRLYWYRQTLGQGPEFLTYFQNEAQLEKSRLLSDRFSAERPKGSFSTLEIQRTEQGDSAMYLCASSLELAGAGEQFFGPGTRLTVL.